Listed below are T cell receptor beta chains from one sample, sequenced in a study of blood T cell repertoires in COVID-19. Sequenced by immunoSEQ multiplex PCR; TCRdb stores in-frame clones only, minus some. The sample has roughly 160,000 clones; roughly 70% are singletons. The sequenced sample was peripheral blood. These receptors originate from a woman of 80 years or more with acute or convalescent COVID-19. The CDR3 runs from the conserved cysteine through the conserved F or W. D genes are given only for firm matches. Size is omitted from some rows. Given values are once, few, many or a class for expanded clones.

D gene	V gene	J gene	clone size	CDR3 DNA	CDR3 protein
NA	TRBV18	TRBJ2-1	NA	TGTGCCAGCTCACCGATGCGAAGGACAAGCGACAATGAGCAGTTCTTC	CASSPMRRTSDNEQFF
NA	TRBV5-6	TRBJ1-4	few	TGTGCCAGCAGCCTGGGAGGTCCTGGTGAAAAACTGTTTTTT	CASSLGGPGEKLFF
NA	TRBV9	TRBJ2-7	NA	TGTGCCAGCAGCCCACGGGACTTAGGACTTCTAGAGCAGTACTTC	CASSPRDLGLLEQYF
TRBD2	TRBV4-3	TRBJ2-5	NA	TGCGCCAGCAGCCCTAGGGTCGGGGAGGGAGAGACCCAGTACTTC	CASSPRVGEGETQYF
NA	TRBV3-1/TRBV3-2	TRBJ1-1	NA	TGTGCCAGCAGCCAAGAGACAGGCACTGAAGCTTTCTTT	CASSQETGTEAFF
TRBD1	TRBV6-4	TRBJ1-2	NA	TGTGCCAGCAGTGAATTCGTAGACATAACAGGGGTTCGTGGCTACACCTTC	CASSEFVDITGVRGYTF
TRBD2	TRBV4-1	TRBJ2-1	NA	TGCGCCAGCAGCCCAACTAGCGGTTACAATGAGCAGTTCTTC	CASSPTSGYNEQFF
NA	TRBV3-1/TRBV3-2	TRBJ1-5	NA	TGTGCCAGCAGCCAAGATTCCGGGATGCAGGATCAGCCCCAGCATTTT	CASSQDSGMQDQPQHF
TRBD2	TRBV28	TRBJ2-3	few	TGTGCCAGCAGTTTAGGGCCGCCTCCAGGACTAGCGGGGGGCACAGATACGCAGTATTTT	CASSLGPPPGLAGGTDTQYF
TRBD1	TRBV7-2	TRBJ1-4	NA	TGTGCCAGCAGCACAACAGGGGGCTATGAAAAACTGTTTTTT	CASSTTGGYEKLFF
NA	TRBV7-2	TRBJ2-5	NA	TGTGCCAGCAGCTTAACGTGGCAGGGGCCCCAAGAGACCCAGTACTTC	CASSLTWQGPQETQYF
TRBD2	TRBV19	TRBJ2-7	NA	TGTGCCAGTAGTCCCAGACTAGCGGGAGGTTTCGAGCAGTACTTC	CASSPRLAGGFEQYF
TRBD1	TRBV5-1	TRBJ2-1	once	TGCGCCAGCAGCTCTGGACAGGGGGTAGGCTACAATGAGCAGTTCTTC	CASSSGQGVGYNEQFF
TRBD1	TRBV24-1	TRBJ2-1	NA	TGTGCCACCAGTGACCCGGACAGGTTTGGCAATGAGCAGTTCTTC	CATSDPDRFGNEQFF
NA	TRBV3-1/TRBV3-2	TRBJ2-6	NA	TGTGCCAGCAGCCCAACTAATCGGTTAGGTGAAAGCGTCCTGACTTTC	CASSPTNRLGESVLTF
TRBD1	TRBV30	TRBJ1-3	NA	TGTGCCTGGACAGGGGGCACTGGAAACACCATATATTTT	CAWTGGTGNTIYF
TRBD1	TRBV19	TRBJ2-1	NA	TGTGCCAGTAGTCGGACAGGAGGCAATGAGCAGTTCTTC	CASSRTGGNEQFF
NA	TRBV25-1	TRBJ2-5	NA	TGTGCCAGCAGTGAATGGGGGCCCCAAGAGACCCAGTACTTC	CASSEWGPQETQYF
NA	TRBV7-2	TRBJ1-2	NA	TGTGCCAGCAGCTTTAATCAGGAAGCTAACTATGGCTACACCTTC	CASSFNQEANYGYTF
TRBD2	TRBV6-5	TRBJ2-5	NA	TGTGCCAGCGGGACTAGCATCGAGACCCAGTACTTC	CASGTSIETQYF
TRBD2	TRBV5-4	TRBJ2-2	NA	TGTGCCAGCAGCCGACTAGCAGCCACGAACACCGGGGAGCTGTTTTTT	CASSRLAATNTGELFF
NA	TRBV19	TRBJ2-3	NA	TGTGCCAGTAGTACCTCAGTAGGAGGTCCAGATACGCAGTATTTT	CASSTSVGGPDTQYF
TRBD1	TRBV7-8	TRBJ1-2	NA	TGTGCCAGCAGCCTAGGGGGGACAGGGATGGATTATGGCTACACCTTC	CASSLGGTGMDYGYTF